These 18 T cell receptor beta chains were sequenced from one sample in a study of shared clonotypes between healthy human individuals. Method: immunoSEQ multiplex PCR; TCRdb's copy keeps in-frame clones and lacks some. The sample has millions of clones, roughly 91% seen once; the top ten hold more than 1.5%. The naive CD8 subset, CD45RO-negative cells positively selected for CCR7, excluded terminally differentiated effector memory CD45RA+ cells. The sequenced material came from naive CD8+ T cells from PBMCs. Every receptor here comes from a man aged 18-30 years in good health. Some clones in this sample may be carry-over from other donors' samples.

The chain combines TRBV4-1 with TRBJ2-1; D is possibly TRBD2 (6 bases). Trimming left V 0 bases short and J 3 bases short, with 24 bases between. Germline CDR1 and CDR2: MGHRA and YSYEKL. This CDR3 has 20 amino acids. The CDR3 nucleotides read TGCGCCAGCAGCCAAGATTTCAACGGGGGACTGAATTTCATCTACAATGAGCAGTTCTTC. Translated, it gives CASSQDFNGGLNFIYNEQFF.

This sequence joins TRBV7-9 and TRBJ2-7; perhaps TRBD2 as D (6 bases). This CDR3 has 15 amino acids. Germline CDR1 and CDR2: SEHNR and FQNEAQ (reference sequence). The V end lost 0 bases, the J end lost 5 bases, and 14 bases lay between the germline ends. CDR3 sequence (DNA): TGTGCCAGCAGCTTAGCGTGGAGGGAGGTCGACGAGCAGTACTTC. The encoded protein is CASSLAWREVDEQYF.

V is TRBV19 and J is TRBJ2-1; perhaps TRBD2 as D (6 bases). This CDR3 spans 18 amino acids. Trimming removed 3 bases from V and 4 bases from J, with 22 bases in between. CDR1 is LNHDA and CDR2 is SQIVND in the germline V gene (reference sequence). The CDR3 spells CASSISGVGAGRYNEQFF. The CDR3 region has the DNA TGTGCCAGTAGTATCTCGGGGGTCGGCGCGGGACGTTACAATGAGCAGTTCTTC.

Only one count was recorded for this clone. The chain combines TRBV7-9 with TRBJ2-1, with no clear D. The V and J ends lost 3 bases and 10 bases respectively, with 10 bases between them. This CDR3 comprises 12 residues. CDR1 and CDR2 from the germline V gene are SEHNR and FQNEAQ (reference sequence). The CDR3 loop is CASSFQLGEQFF. The CDR3 nucleotides are TGTGCCAGCAGCTTTCAGCTTGGGGAGCAGTTCTTC.

The table lists this clone with a count of one. This chain uses TRBV4-1 with TRBJ1-1; possibly TRBD1 for D (5 bases). The length of the CDR3 is 17 residues. The ends were cut back, 3 bases at V and 0 bases at J, with 17 bases in the middle. In germline, CDR1 is MGHRA, CDR2 YSYEKL. The chain's CDR3 is CASSHVLRGPMNTEAFF. CDR3 in DNA: TGCGCCAGCAGCCATGTCCTGAGGGGCCCCATGAACACTGAAGCTTTCTTT.

This chain links TRBV7-9 with TRBJ1-1; unclear D gene. The CDR3 has 14 residues. Trimming removed 5 bases from V and 5 bases from J, with 15 bases in between. The V gene's germline CDR1 is SEHNR and CDR2 FQNEAQ (reference sequence). CDR3 DNA sequence: TGTGCCAGCAGCCCCCCCGGTGATCGGACTGAAGCTTTCTTT. It translates to CASSPPGDRTEAFF.

V usage is TRBV4-1 and J usage is TRBJ2-7; no clear D. In germline, CDR1 is MGHRA, CDR2 YSYEKL. The CDR3 spans 13 residues. Trimming took 4 bases from V and 1 from J, leaving 8 bases between them. The CDR3 nucleotides are TGCGCCAGCAGCCTGACGGTGTCCTACGAGCAGTACTTC. This encodes CASSLTVSYEQYF.

This rearrangement joins TRBV7-6 to TRBJ1-1; 7 bases are shared with TRBD1. This CDR3 is built from 14 residues. V gave up 2 bases and J gave up 7 bases; unmatched junction bases: 7. Per the germline V gene, CDR1 is SGHVS and CDR2 is FNYEAQ. The CDR3 DNA follows: TGTGCCAGCAGCTTATACAGGGGTCCCCTTGAAGCTTTCTTT. Protein sequence: CASSLYRGPLEAFF.

A note on this clone: Other DNA variants within this sample encode the same CDR3. The chain employs TRBV29-1 and TRBJ2-1; D may be TRBD2 (6 bases). The germline gives CDR1 SQVTM, CDR2 ANQGSEA. The V and J ends lost 4 bases and 0 bases respectively, with 10 bases between them. The CDR3 contains 14 residues. The CDR3 DNA reads TGCAGCGTTGTAGCGGAGAGCTCCTACAATGAGCAGTTCTTC. Amino acid sequence: CSVVAESSYNEQFF.

This clone has just one count. V is TRBV4-1 and J is TRBJ2-2; D unresolved. Germline CDR1 is MGHRA and CDR2 is YSYEKL. CDR3 length: 14 amino acids. V gave up 6 bases and J gave up 2 bases, with 10 bases separating them. CDR3 nucleotide sequence: TGCGCCAGCAGTCAAAGACAAAACACCGGGGAGCTGTTTTTT. It is translated as CASSQRQNTGELFF.

The V and J genes are TRBV7-9 and TRBJ1-2; D not resolved. CDR1 SEHNR and CDR2 FQNEAQ come from the germline V gene (reference sequence). Trimming cost V 3 bases and J 1 base, with 21 bases left between them. CDR3 length: 18 amino acids. DNA of the CDR3: TGTGCCAGCAGCTTCCTTAGTTATGTGGGGAATAGTAACTATGGCTACACCTTC. Amino acid sequence: CASSFLSYVGNSNYGYTF.

The chain couples TRBV5-4 to TRBJ1-4; TRBD1 matches at 7 bases. J gave up 5 bases and V 5 bases, and 6 bases lay outside the gene matches. Germline V lookup: CDR1 SGHNT, CDR2 YYREEE (reference sequence). The CDR3 has 14 residues. CDR3 region: CASSLQGYNEKLFF. Here the CDR3 DNA reads TGTGCCAGCAGTTTACAGGGGTACAATGAAAAACTGTTTTTT.

The chain links TRBV7-9 to TRBJ1-2; D remains unclear. CDR3 size: 14 residues. With 5 bases removed from V and 1 base from J, the gap between germline ends came to 11 bases. Germline V gene sequence: CDR1 SEHNR, CDR2 FQNEAQ (reference sequence). The CDR3 loop reads CASSPLESNYGYTF. The CDR3 DNA reads as TGTGCCAGCAGCCCGCTGGAGAGTAACTATGGCTACACCTTC.

To note about this clone: This CDR3 is also generated by other DNA sequences in the sample. CDR3: CASSLPTRTYEQYF. In DNA, the CDR3 is TGCGCCAGCAGCTTGCCGACTCGGACCTACGAGCAGTACTTC. V gene TRBV5-1 combines with J gene TRBJ2-7; D uncertain. CDR3 length: 14 amino acids. V gave up 1 base and J gave up 2 bases, with 10 bases separating them. Germline V lookup: CDR1 SGHRS, CDR2 YFSETQ. The variable domain in full, completed from reference TRBV5-1 and TRBJ2-7, reads KAGVTQTPRYLIKTRGQQVTLSCSPISGHRSVSWYQQTPGQGLQFLFEYFSETQRNKGNFPGRFSGRQFSNSRSEMNVSTLELGDSALYLCASSLPTRTYEQYFGPGTRLTVT.

This clone has a single count. This chain connects TRBV28 to TRBJ2-7; possible D gene TRBD1, 5 bases. V lost 2 bases, J lost 5 bases, and 13 bases lay in between. Germline V gives CDR1 MDHEN, CDR2 SYDVKM. The CDR3 runs to 14 residues. In nucleotides, the CDR3 is TGTGCCAGCAGTTTAATGGTTCAGGGCCACGAGCAGTACTTC. This codes for CASSLMVQGHEQYF.

This clone was found once. The chain couples TRBV4-2 to TRBJ2-7; D is ambiguous. Germline assignment: CDR1 LGHNA and CDR2 YNFKEQ. This CDR3 has 17 residues. V lost 4 bases and J lost 3, with 22 bases in between. The CDR3 protein is CASSRRPLGSSLYEQYF. The CDR3 coding sequence is TGTGCCAGCAGCCGCCGACCATTGGGCAGCTCTCTCTACGAGCAGTACTTC.

The rearrangement joins TRBV4-2 to TRBJ2-7, with TRBD1 identical over 9 bases. Germline CDR1 reads LGHNA; CDR2 reads YNFKEQ. This CDR3 region has 16 residues. The junction had 10 bases not matched to a gene; V was cut back by 1 base and J by 6 bases. CDR3 DNA: TGTGCCAGCAGCCAAGGTGCCGGGACAGGGCTGGGCGAGCAGTACTTC. Protein sequence: CASSQGAGTGLGEQYF.

The gene calls are TRBV7-8 and TRBJ2-3; 8 bases are a match to TRBD2. The CDR3 consists of 15 residues. V trimming: 6 bases; J trimming: 1 base; junction bases outside the gene matches: 6. Germline CDR1 and CDR2: SGHVS and FQNEAQ. The CDR3 nucleotides read TGTGCCAGCAGGAGAGAAGCGGGAGGCACAGATACGCAGTATTTT. Protein sequence: CASRREAGGTDTQYF.